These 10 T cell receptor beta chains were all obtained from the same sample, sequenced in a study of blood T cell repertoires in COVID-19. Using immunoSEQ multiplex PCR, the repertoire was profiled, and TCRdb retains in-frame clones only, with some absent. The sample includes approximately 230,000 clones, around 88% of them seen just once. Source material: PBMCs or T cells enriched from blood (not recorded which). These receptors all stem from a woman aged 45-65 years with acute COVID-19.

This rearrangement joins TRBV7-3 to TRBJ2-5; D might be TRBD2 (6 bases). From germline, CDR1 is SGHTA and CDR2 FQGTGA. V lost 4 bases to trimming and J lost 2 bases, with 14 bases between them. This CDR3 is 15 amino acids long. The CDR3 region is CASSSGAGRQETQYF. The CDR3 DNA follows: TGTGCCAGCAGCTCCGGAGCGGGTCGGCAAGAGACCCAGTACTTC.

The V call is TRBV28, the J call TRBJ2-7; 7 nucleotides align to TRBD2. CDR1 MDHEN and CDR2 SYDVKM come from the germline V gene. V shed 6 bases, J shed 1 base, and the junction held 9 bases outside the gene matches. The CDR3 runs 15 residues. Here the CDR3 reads CASSPLGTTSYEQYF. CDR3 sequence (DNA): TGTGCCAGCAGCCCCCTGGGGACTACTTCCTACGAGCAGTACTTC.

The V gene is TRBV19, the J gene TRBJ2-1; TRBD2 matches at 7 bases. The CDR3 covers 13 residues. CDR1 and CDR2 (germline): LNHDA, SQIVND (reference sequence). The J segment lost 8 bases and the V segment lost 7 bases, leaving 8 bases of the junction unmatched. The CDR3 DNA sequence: TGTGCCAGTACCGGGACTATACGGGATGAGCAGTTCTTC. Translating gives CASTGTIRDEQFF.

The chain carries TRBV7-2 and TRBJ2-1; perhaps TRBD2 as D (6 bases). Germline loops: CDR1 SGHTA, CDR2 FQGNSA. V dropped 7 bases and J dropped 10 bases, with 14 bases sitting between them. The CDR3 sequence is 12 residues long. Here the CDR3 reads CASTPGSGEQFF. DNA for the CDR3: TGTGCCAGCACCCCAGGTAGCGGCGAGCAGTTCTTC.

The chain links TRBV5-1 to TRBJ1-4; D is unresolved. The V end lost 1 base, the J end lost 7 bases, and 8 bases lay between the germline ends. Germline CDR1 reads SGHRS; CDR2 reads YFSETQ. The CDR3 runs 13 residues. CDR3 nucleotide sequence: TGCGCCAGCAGCTTGTCCGGTGCTGAAAAACTGTTTTTT. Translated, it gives CASSLSGAEKLFF.

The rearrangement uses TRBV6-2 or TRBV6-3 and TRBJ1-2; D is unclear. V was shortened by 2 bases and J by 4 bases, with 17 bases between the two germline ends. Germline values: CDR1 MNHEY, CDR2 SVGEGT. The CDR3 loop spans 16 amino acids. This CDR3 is CASSYEAPRSGYGYTF. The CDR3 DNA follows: TGTGCCAGCAGTTACGAGGCGCCTCGATCTGGCTATGGCTACACCTTC.

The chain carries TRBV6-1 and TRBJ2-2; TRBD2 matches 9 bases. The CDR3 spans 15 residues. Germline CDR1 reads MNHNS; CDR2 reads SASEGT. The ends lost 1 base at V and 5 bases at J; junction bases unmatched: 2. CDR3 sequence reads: CASSEGSGGTGELFF. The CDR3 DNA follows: TGTGCCAGCAGTGAAGGAAGCGGGGGGACCGGGGAGCTGTTTTTT.

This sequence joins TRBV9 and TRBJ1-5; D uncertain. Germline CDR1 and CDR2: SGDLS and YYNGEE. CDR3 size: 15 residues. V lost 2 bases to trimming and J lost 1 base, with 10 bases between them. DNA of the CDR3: TGTGCCAGCAGCGTTACAGCGGGGAGCAATCAGCCCCAGCATTTT. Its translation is CASSVTAGSNQPQHF.

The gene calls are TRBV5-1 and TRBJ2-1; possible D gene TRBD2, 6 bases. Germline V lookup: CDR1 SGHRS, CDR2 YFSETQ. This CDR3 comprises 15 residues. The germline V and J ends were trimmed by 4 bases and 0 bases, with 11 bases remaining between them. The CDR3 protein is CASSQAGSSYNEQFF. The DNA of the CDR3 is TGCGCCAGCAGCCAGGCGGGGAGCTCCTACAATGAGCAGTTCTTC.

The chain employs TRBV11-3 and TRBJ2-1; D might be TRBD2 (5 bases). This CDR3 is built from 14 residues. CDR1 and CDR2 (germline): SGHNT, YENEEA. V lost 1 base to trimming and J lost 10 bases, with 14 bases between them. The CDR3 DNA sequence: TGTGCCAGCAGCTTAGGCCCTAGCCGAGGCGAGCAGTTCTTC. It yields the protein CASSLGPSRGEQFF.